This TCR beta chain was recovered during a study of regulatory T cells in long-lasting Graves disease (dated by TCRdb to the early 2020s). As for the study more broadly: Persistent Graves' disease was defined as antithyroid drug treatment for over 5 years with persistently positive TSH receptor autoantibodies. A total of about 35 samples underwent TCR sequencing, from 13 patients with persistent Graves' disease and some 20 patients with newly diagnosed Graves' disease. Patients with persistent Graves' disease were compared with patients with newly diagnosed Graves' disease using TCR sequencing and RNA sequencing of peripheral blood. Persistent Graves' disease patients in the clinical cohort had taken antithyroid drugs for 8 to 12 years on average. The study took place in China and was registered as a clinical trial. The full study reports these points: Persistent disease showed preferential use of TRBV28, TRBJ1-2 and TRBJ2-5, whereas newly diagnosed disease favored TRBV20-1 and TRBJ2-1. As a limitation, the authors acknowledged that the small sample size may reduce accuracy. Because the primary lesion, thyroid tissue, could not be accessed, the study looked at peripheral blood alone. Only the TCR beta chain was sequenced and analyzed. Persistent patients shared more public clonotypes among themselves (around 2,800) than newly diagnosed patients did (about 970). Persistent Graves' disease patients showed lower TCR Shannon entropy and fewer highly expanded clones than newly diagnosed patients, suggesting clonal expansion.

To prepare the library, multiplex PCR was applied. Data came from an Illumina HiSeq 4000. CDR3 regions were amplified by Arm-PCR with iRepertoire HTBI primers to construct TCR beta libraries. Before sequencing, the PCR products went through gel purification. As for the original processing: Across samples, about 63 TRBV and approximately 15 TRBJ segments were identified and used for gene usage analysis of CDR3 amino acid clonotypes. COPE and FqMerger were used to merge filtered high-quality paired reads into contigs. BLAST was used to align contigs to IMGT TRBV, TRBD and TRBJ reference genes, with CDR3 defined following IMGT. Any clonotype with a frequency above 0.1% was counted as a highly expanded clone. Repertoire diversity was measured by Shannon entropy, and V-J evenness by the Gini coefficient. Public clonotypes were defined as clonotypes shared by more than one individual. In TCRdb, the public reads were trimmed at Q25 with fastp and aligned with MiXCR, with productive beta chains retained. Each entry is one CDR3 protein sequence, shown with its most common DNA and genes. TCRdb assigned the V and J calls; the authors' analysis was not used. Within this sample are about 470,000 distinct CDR3 sequences, with roughly 20% of them counted one time only. The ten largest clones represent 7% to 9.5% of the sample.

Taken from cysteine to phenylalanine, the CDR3 has 16 residues. The entry retains the CDR3 DNA only, 48 bases that are in frame from base 1. V sheds 6 bases and J sheds 4 bases, leaving 18 bases between their ends. What the time point label conveys for this sample: persistent/refractory GD, antithyroid drugs over 5 years with positive TRAb. RNA was extracted from PBMCs in TRIzol for both TCR sequencing and RNA sequencing. The diagnosis of Graves' disease was made according to American Thyroid Association guidelines. The patients came from an endocrinology department in Xi'an, China. From each patient, around 8.3 milliliters of peripheral blood was collected into an EDTA anticoagulant tube. PBMCs were isolated by Ficoll Paque Plus density gradient separation without further T cell sorting. An Agilent 2100 Bioanalyzer and agarose gel were used to assess RNA quality, and a NanoDrop 2000 was used to measure RNA concentration.

This clonotype was observed many times. The antigen it recognizes is unknown. Base qualities were left out, and no much larger clone turns up one base away. This clonotype originated in a female donor with Graves disease. The chain employs TRBV12-3 or TRBV12-4 and TRBJ2-2, with a weak D call of TRBD2 (5 bases match). Sequencing was performed on peripheral blood mononuclear cells (PBMCs), taken when the disease was refractory, from a patient treated with antithyroid drugs. The CDR3 in this case is CASRAQTRGPTGELFF. The DNA is as follows: TGTGCCAGCAGGGCCCAAACACGAGGGCCCACCGGGGAGCTGTTTTTT.